These T cell receptor beta chains were read from a single sample in a study of T cell responses to AZD1222 COVID-19 vaccine. This table comes from immunoSEQ multiplex PCR, and its TCRdb copy is limited to in-frame clones, with some not included. The table includes over 60,000 clones, roughly 87% detected once. The sample was peripheral blood, taken on day 0 of AZD1222 vaccination. The receptors stem from an adult in good health. Each CDR3 is given with its conserved first and last residue. The order of the fields is D gene, clone size, CDR3 length, J gene, V gene, CDR3 DNA, CDR3 protein. A D gene is named only where the DNA matches it firmly. Size is omitted from some rows. Given values are once, few, many or a class for expanded clones.

D: .
size: few
length: 15
J: TRBJ2-2
V: TRBV3-1/TRBV3-2
DNA: TGTGCCAGCAGCCAAGTACAGGGTGTCACCGGGGAGCTGTTTTTT
CDR3: CASSQVQGVTGELFF

D: .
size: .
length: 15
J: TRBJ1-1
V: TRBV11-2
DNA: TGTGCCAGCAGCTTAGAGCCAGGGTTGGACACTGAAGCTTTCTTT
CDR3: CASSLEPGLDTEAFF

D: .
size: .
length: 18
J: TRBJ1-1
V: TRBV19
DNA: TGTGCCAGTAAGGGGGAAGGTTTGATTTGGCCGCTGAACACTGAAGCTTTCTTT
CDR3: CASKGEGLIWPLNTEAFF

D: .
size: .
length: 13
J: TRBJ1-3
V: TRBV30
DNA: TGTGCCTGGAGTGTGGGTTCTGGAAACACCATATATTTT
CDR3: CAWSVGSGNTIYF

D: .
size: .
length: 11
J: TRBJ1-1
V: TRBV13
DNA: TGTGCCAGCAGCTTACAGGGAGGCGCTTTCTTT
CDR3: CASSLQGGAFF

D: TRBD1
size: .
length: 16
J: TRBJ1-6
V: TRBV10-3
DNA: TGTGCCATCAGTGAGTCGTTAGGGACAGAAAATTCACCCCTCCACTTT
CDR3: CAISESLGTENSPLHF

D: .
size: .
length: 11
J: TRBJ1-1
V: TRBV20-1
DNA: TGCAGTGCTAGAGAAACCCTGGGGGTTTTCTTT
CDR3: CSARETLGVFF

D: .
size: .
length: 14
J: TRBJ2-1
V: TRBV6-5
DNA: TGTGCCAGCAGTTATCAGGACAGTTATAATGAGCAGTTCTTC
CDR3: CASSYQDSYNEQFF

D: .
size: .
length: 13
J: TRBJ1-2
V: TRBV25-1
DNA: TGTGCCAGCAGTGAAAACCCAGGCTATGGCTACACCTTC
CDR3: CASSENPGYGYTF

D: .
size: .
length: 12
J: TRBJ1-1
V: TRBV28
DNA: TGTGCCAGCAGTTTAGGAAACACTGAAGCTTTCTTT
CDR3: CASSLGNTEAFF

D: TRBD1
size: .
length: 18
J: TRBJ2-7
V: TRBV27
DNA: TGTGCCGTATCACTAGGGTTTTGGGGTCCGGGACAGACCTACGAGCAGTACTTC
CDR3: CAVSLGFWGPGQTYEQYF

D: .
size: .
length: 15
J: TRBJ2-1
V: TRBV19
DNA: TGTGCCAGTAGTAGGGGGGCAGGGTCGTACAATGAGCAGTTCTTC
CDR3: CASSRGAGSYNEQFF

D: TRBD1
size: .
length: 16
J: TRBJ1-5
V: TRBV19
DNA: TGTGCCAGTAGGAGGACAGGGGGCCTATACAATCAGCCCCAGCATTTT
CDR3: CASRRTGGLYNQPQHF

D: .
size: once
length: 15
J: TRBJ1-4
V: TRBV19
DNA: TGTGCCAGTAGATCCAGGGAATGGACTAATGAAAAACTGTTTTTT
CDR3: CASRSREWTNEKLFF

D: TRBD1
size: .
length: 17
J: TRBJ1-5
V: TRBV5-8
DNA: TGTGCCAGCAGCTTGGGACAGGGGAGGCCTAAAGGCCAGCCCCAGCATTTT
CDR3: CASSLGQGRPKGQPQHF

D: .
size: .
length: 13
J: TRBJ1-5
V: TRBV7-3
DNA: TGTGCCAGCAGCTTAATGCAGGGCCAGCCCCAGCATTTT
CDR3: CASSLMQGQPQHF

D: .
size: .
length: 13
J: TRBJ1-2
V: TRBV4-2
DNA: TGTGCCAGCAGCCCTCAGGGGTACTATGGCTACACCTTC
CDR3: CASSPQGYYGYTF

D: .
size: .
length: 13
J: TRBJ2-7
V: TRBV2
DNA: TGTGCCAGCAGTGAAGACGGGGACTACGAGCAGTACTTC
CDR3: CASSEDGDYEQYF

D: .
size: .
length: 15
J: TRBJ1-4
V: TRBV6-5
DNA: TGTGCCAGCAGTTATAGGAATCCCTATGGGGGAAAACTGTTTTTT
CDR3: CASSYRNPYGGKLFF

D: TRBD1
size: .
length: 15
J: TRBJ1-5
V: TRBV7-9
DNA: TGTGCCAGCAGCCGGGACAGCTTTGAGGGTCAGCCCCAGCATTTT
CDR3: CASSRDSFEGQPQHF

D: .
size: .
length: 11
J: TRBJ2-1
V: TRBV20-1
DNA: TGCAGTGCTTCACAGGGATATGAGCAGTTCTTC
CDR3: CSASQGYEQFF

D: .
size: once
length: 15
J: TRBJ2-2
V: TRBV5-1
DNA: TGCGCCAGCAGCTTGGGTGGACAGAACACCGGGGAGCTGTTTTTT
CDR3: CASSLGGQNTGELFF

D: .
size: once
length: 15
J: TRBJ2-3
V: TRBV6-5
DNA: TGTGCCAGCAGTTACGAGGCGGGTCCCACAGATACGCAGTATTTT
CDR3: CASSYEAGPTDTQYF

D: .
size: .
length: 15
J: TRBJ2-7
V: TRBV19
DNA: TGTGCCAGTAGTATAGCCCCAGGTGAGCCCTACGAGCAGTACTTC
CDR3: CASSIAPGEPYEQYF

D: .
size: .
length: 14
J: TRBJ1-2
V: TRBV2
DNA: TGTGCCAGCAGTGCCCAAGGTGGACTCCAGGCTAACACCTTC
CDR3: CASSAQGGLQANTF

D: TRBD1
size: .
length: 15
J: TRBJ1-3
V: TRBV6-5
DNA: TGTGCCAGCACCCGACAGGGAGCCCCTGGAAACACCATATATTTT
CDR3: CASTRQGAPGNTIYF

D: .
size: .
length: 14
J: TRBJ1-1
V: TRBV5-8
DNA: TGTGCCAGCACCCTCGGACGGCTGAACACTGAAGCTTTCTTT
CDR3: CASTLGRLNTEAFF

D: .
size: .
length: 17
J: TRBJ1-6
V: TRBV7-8
DNA: TGTGCCAGCAGCTTATCCCCCAACGGACTGAGTAATTCACCCCTCCACTTT
CDR3: CASSLSPNGLSNSPLHF

D: .
size: .
length: 13
J: TRBJ1-5
V: TRBV30
DNA: TGTGCCTGGAGTGTGGATATCAATCAGCCCCAGCATTTT
CDR3: CAWSVDINQPQHF

D: TRBD1
size: .
length: 16
J: TRBJ1-5
V: TRBV7-9
DNA: TGTGCCAGCAGCTCGGACAGGGGGCGGAACAATCAGCCCCAGCATTTT
CDR3: CASSSDRGRNNQPQHF

D: TRBD1
size: .
length: 15
J: TRBJ1-4
V: TRBV4-1
DNA: TGCGCCAGCAGCCTATTCGGGACAGGGGGTGAAAAACTGTTTTTT
CDR3: CASSLFGTGGEKLFF

D: .
size: .
length: 16
J: TRBJ1-3
V: TRBV7-2
DNA: TGTGCCAGCAGCTTCCGGAATTCTAACTTCGGAAACACCATATATTTT
CDR3: CASSFRNSNFGNTIYF